Presented here are 30 T cell receptor beta chains from one specimen sequenced in a study of Ad26.COV2.S vaccination and SARS-CoV-2 variants. Noted treatment: some 20 received Ad26.COV2.S at low or high dose, single or two shots; about 5 received placebo; per-sample allocation not given. Samples analyzed were those drawn on day 63 after the first vaccine or placebo injection. Sequencing used immunoSEQ multiplex PCR; TCRdb keeps in-frame clones, though not all of them. This table holds about 400,000 clones, 83% found once. Sequences were derived from peripheral blood, sampled in a trial of Ad26.COV2.S vaccine versus placebo. The receptors originated from a person between 18 and 59 years old who received the Ad26.COV2.S COVID-19 vaccine or a placebo.

The gene calls are TRBV5-4 and TRBJ2-2, with D perhaps given as TRBD1 or TRBD2 (5 bases each). V was clipped by 2 bases and J by 6 bases, with 8 bases between them. Germline values: CDR1 SGHNT, CDR2 YYREEE (reference sequence). The CDR3 is made up of 13 amino acids. The CDR3 nucleotides are TGTGCCAGCAGCTTCGTGGGGGCCGGGGAGCTGTTTTTT. It encodes CASSFVGAGELFF.

The V gene is TRBV29-1, the J gene TRBJ2-7, with 13 nucleotides matching TRBD2. The germline V gene encodes CDR1 SQVTM and CDR2 ANQGSEA. The CDR3 length is 14 residues. V lost 5 bases, J lost 4 bases, and 5 bases stayed unmatched. CDR3 DNA sequence: TGCAGCGTTCGGACTAGCGGGAGTTGGTACGAGCAGTACTTC. Residues: CSVRTSGSWYEQYF.

The CDR3 sequence: CASTPWRDEQYF. The DNA of the CDR3 is TGCGCCAGCACCCCTTGGAGGGACGAGCAGTACTTC. The chain has TRBV5-1 and TRBJ2-7; D might be TRBD2 (6 bases). CDR1 SGHRS and CDR2 YFSETQ come from the germline V gene. The germline V and J ends were trimmed by 6 bases and 5 bases, with 12 bases remaining between them. The CDR3 has 12 residues.

The V call is TRBV29-1, the J call TRBJ2-5; D may match TRBD1 or TRBD2 (5 bases each). Germline loops: CDR1 SQVTM, CDR2 ANQGSEA. The CDR3 length is 13 residues. V gave up 1 base and J gave up 4 bases, with 10 bases separating them. The CDR3 spells CSVEGDRRETQYF. CDR3 DNA sequence: TGCAGCGTTGAAGGGGACCGAAGAGAGACCCAGTACTTC.

V usage is TRBV4-1 and J usage is TRBJ2-5; 7 bases map to TRBD1. CDR1 and CDR2 from the germline V gene are MGHRA and YSYEKL. V gave up 4 bases and J gave up 2 bases; unmatched junction bases: 10. The CDR3 spans 16 residues. The chain's CDR3 is CASSLVANRGQETQYF. DNA for the CDR3: TGCGCCAGCAGCCTCGTCGCTAACAGGGGACAAGAGACCCAGTACTTC.

The chain joins TRBV4-3 to TRBJ1-1; a possible D gene is TRBD1 (6 bases). Germline-derived CDR1 and CDR2 are LGHNA and YSLEER. V lost 4 bases, J lost 6 bases, and 24 bases lay in between. The CDR3 runs to 17 residues. DNA for the CDR3: TGCGCCAGCAGCCCCCAGGTACAGGGAGGATCTCGGGCTGAAGCTTTCTTT. Translation gives CASSPQVQGGSRAEAFF.

The chain is built from TRBV5-4 and TRBJ2-7; a weak D match, TRBD1 (5 bases). The CDR3 runs 14 residues. Trimming left V 4 bases short and J 5 bases short, with 16 bases between. Per the germline V gene, CDR1 is SGHNT and CDR2 is YYREEE (reference sequence). The CDR3 is CASSRPSQVDEQYF. The CDR3 DNA is TGTGCCAGCAGCCGACCTTCACAGGTCGACGAGCAGTACTTC.

This chain joins TRBV3-1 (or the pseudogene TRBV3-2) and TRBJ1-5; 7 nucleotides align to TRBD1. Per the germline V gene, CDR1 is LGHDT and CDR2 is YNNKEL (reference sequence). V trimming: 1 base; J trimming: 2 bases; junction bases outside the gene matches: 5. CDR3 length: 16 amino acids. The CDR3 is CASSQAGQMGNQPQHF. CDR3 bases: TGTGCCAGCAGCCAAGCGGGACAGATGGGCAATCAGCCCCAGCATTTT.

The CDR3 sequence: CASRASVISPLHF. The CDR3 nucleotides are TGTGCCAGCAGGGCTTCGGTAATTTCACCCCTCCACTTT. The V call is TRBV6-5, the J call TRBJ1-6; no definite D call. Germline CDR1 MNHEY, CDR2 SVGAGI. V was pared by 6 bases and J by 9 bases, with 12 bases between. The CDR3 sequence is 13 residues long.

The gene calls are TRBV6-5 and TRBJ2-7; D is unclear. The germline gives CDR1 MNHEY, CDR2 SVGAGI. The CDR3 contains 14 residues. Trimming pared 7 bases from V and 2 bases from J, leaving 15 bases between. The CDR3 DNA is TGTGCCAGCACCCCAAGCGACGGAACCTACGAGCAGTACTTC. Its translation is CASTPSDGTYEQYF.

Only a few counts were recorded for this clone. V and J are TRBV4-1 and TRBJ1-3, with 8 positions matching TRBD1. The CDR3 runs to 17 residues. Germline CDR1 reads MGHRA; CDR2 reads YSYEKL. The V segment lost 1 base and the J segment 2 bases; nucleotides outside the gene matches: 7. The CDR3 DNA reads TGCGCCAGCAGCCAAGGTGATACCAGGGGGCCTGGAAACACCATATATTTT. Translated, it gives CASSQGDTRGPGNTIYF.

The rearrangement joins TRBV28 to TRBJ1-2; no clear D. This CDR3 comprises 11 residues. The germline gives CDR1 MDHEN, CDR2 SYDVKM. The V end lost 2 bases, the J end lost 4 bases, and 2 bases lay between the germline ends. CDR3 sequence: CASSLTYGYTF. The CDR3, as DNA: TGTGCCAGCAGTTTAACCTATGGCTACACCTTC.

The chain employs TRBV11-2 and TRBJ1-5, with 7 bases that match TRBD1. CDR3 size: 16 residues. CDR1 is SGHAT, CDR2 FQNNGV, per germline. The V and J ends lost 4 bases and 4 bases, in that order; junction bases with no gene match: 10. The CDR3 DNA reads as TGTGCCAGCAGCTCCCTGAAGGGGGCCCTAAATCAGCCCCAGCATTTT. Amino acid sequence: CASSSLKGALNQPQHF.

This chain links TRBV7-9 with TRBJ2-3, with D possibly TRBD2 on 6 matching bases. Germline V gene sequence: CDR1 SEHNR, CDR2 FQNEAQ (reference sequence). Trimming left V 1 base short and J 1 base short, with 15 bases between. The CDR3 runs to 17 residues. CDR3 in amino acids: CASSLEYRDLRTDTQYF. CDR3 nucleotide sequence: TGTGCCAGCAGCTTAGAATACCGGGACTTACGCACAGATACGCAGTATTTT.

This rearrangement joins TRBV5-6 to TRBJ1-2; D is unresolved. Germline CDR1 reads SGHDT; CDR2 reads YYEEEE. This CDR3 spans 14 amino acids. The germline V and J ends were trimmed by 7 bases and 0 bases, with 13 bases remaining between them. The CDR3 coding sequence is TGTGCCAGCGGCGGGGTGTCCGCTAACTATGGCTACACCTTC. Protein sequence: CASGGVSANYGYTF.

The rearrangement joins TRBV2 to TRBJ1-2; a possible D gene is TRBD1 (5 bases). CDR3 length equals 14 residues. Germline assignment: CDR1 SNHLY and CDR2 FYNNEI. The V end was cut by 4 bases, the J end by 8 bases, with 17 bases between. The CDR3 bases are TGTGCCAGCAGTGGAGACTTTCGACAGTCGGGCTACACCTTC. Its protein product is CASSGDFRQSGYTF.

This chain uses TRBV12-3 or TRBV12-4 with TRBJ1-2; the match to TRBD1 covers 9 bases. The CDR3 totals 13 residues. Trimming at V came to 6 bases and at J to 7 bases, leaving 6 bases not matched to a gene. The CDR3 DNA reads TGTGCCAGCAGGCAACAGGGGGCTGGTGGCTACACCTTC. It encodes CASRQQGAGGYTF.

The chain employs TRBV11-2 and TRBJ2-2, with D perhaps matching TRBD2 (5 bases). This CDR3 region has 17 residues. The germline CDR1 and CDR2 sequences are SGHAT and FQNNGV. Trimming pared 5 bases from V and 0 bases from J, leaving 16 bases between. The CDR3 loop is CASSPWAPGTNTGELFF. The CDR3 coding sequence is TGTGCCAGCAGCCCCTGGGCCCCCGGGACGAACACCGGGGAGCTGTTTTTT.

The chain joins TRBV5-4 to TRBJ2-1; 14 nucleotides agree with TRBD2. V trimming: 4 bases; J trimming: 6 bases; junction bases outside the gene matches: 6. CDR3 length equals 16 residues. Germline V CDR1 and CDR2: SGHNT, YYREEE (reference sequence). The CDR3 spells CASSRGGLAGVNEQFF. The CDR3 DNA follows: TGTGCCAGCAGCCGAGGGGGACTAGCGGGGGTCAATGAGCAGTTCTTC.

The gene calls are TRBV7-2 and TRBJ1-5; 7 nucleotides match TRBD1. Germline V gene sequence: CDR1 SGHTA, CDR2 FQGNSA. CDR3 length equals 15 residues. After removal of 2 bases from V and 4 bases from J, the junction contained 5 bases not matched to a gene. The DNA of the CDR3 is TGTGCCAGCAGCTTAAAGGGGACAGTGAATCAGCCCCAGCATTTT. The encoded protein is CASSLKGTVNQPQHF.

The rearrangement links TRBV6-2 or TRBV6-3 to TRBJ2-3; 8 nucleotides agree with TRBD2. The germline gives CDR1 MNHEY, CDR2 SVGEGT. The CDR3 contains 16 residues. The J segment lost 4 bases and the V segment lost 0 bases, leaving 6 bases of the junction unmatched. CDR3 coding DNA: TGTGCCAGCAGTTACTCTCGGGGGGGTGTCGCAGATACGCAGTATTTT. The encoded protein is CASSYSRGGVADTQYF.

The DNA for the CDR3 is TGTGCCAGCAGCTCCGGGACAGGGAACAATGAGCAGTTCTTC. This sequence encodes CASSSGTGNNEQFF. The chain employs TRBV11-3 and TRBJ2-1, with TRBD1 matching 9 bases. V dropped 4 bases and J dropped 5; count of bases not matched to a gene: 3. The germline gives CDR1 SGHNT, CDR2 YENEEA. The CDR3 is made up of 14 amino acids.

The rearrangement uses TRBV6-5 and TRBJ1-5; tentatively, D is TRBD1 (5 bases). Trimming removed 7 bases at V and 2 bases at J, with 15 bases between. There are 15 residues in the CDR3. Germline-derived CDR1 and CDR2 are MNHEY and SVGAGI. CDR3 sequence (DNA): TGTGCCAGCAAGGAGCAGAGGACACGCAATCAGCCCCAGCATTTT. It codes for CASKEQRTRNQPQHF.

In its sample, this clone was seen once. The chain carries TRBV19 and TRBJ2-7; 7 bases line up with TRBD1. V lost 8 bases, J lost 4 bases, and 11 bases stayed unmatched. This CDR3 is 14 amino acids long. Looked up from germline, CDR1 is LNHDA and CDR2 is SQIVND (reference sequence). The CDR3 DNA reads as TGTGCCAGTTCCCGACAGGGTAGAGTTTACGAGCAGTACTTC. It yields the protein CASSRQGRVYEQYF.

The V call is TRBV6-5, the J call TRBJ2-3; D gene uncertain. With 8 bases removed from V and 5 bases from J, the gap between germline ends came to 5 bases. Germline CDR1 MNHEY, CDR2 SVGAGI. The CDR3 runs to 10 residues. The CDR3 reads CASGLDTQYF. CDR3 sequence (DNA): TGTGCCAGCGGGTTAGATACGCAGTATTTT.

The V call is TRBV24-1, the J call TRBJ2-7; D gene unclear. V was shortened by 3 bases and J by 7 bases, with 12 bases between the two germline ends. The CDR3 is 13 amino acids. CDR1 KGHDR and CDR2 SFDVKD come from the germline V gene. Here the CDR3 DNA reads TGTGCCACCAGTGATCCGCTTGGGCGGGAGCAGTACTTC. It translates to CATSDPLGREQYF.

Here the CDR3 reads CASSYPPREQYF. CDR3 DNA: TGTGCCAGCAGTTACCCCCCCCGGGAGCAGTACTTC. The chain carries TRBV6-2 or TRBV6-3 and TRBJ2-7; unclear D gene. Germline assignment: CDR1 MNHEY and CDR2 SVGEGT. Trimming cost V 2 bases and J 7 bases, with 9 bases left between them. The CDR3 has 12 amino acids.

V and J are TRBV11-3 and TRBJ2-1, with 12 bases that match TRBD1. Losses at the gene ends were 5 bases for V and 0 bases for J; bases not matched to a gene: 8. The CDR3 runs to 18 residues. Per the germline V gene, CDR1 is SGHNT and CDR2 is YENEEA. The DNA of the CDR3 is TGTGCCAGCAGCCCGCAAGGGACAGGGGGCCTCTCCTACAATGAGCAGTTCTTC. This translates into CASSPQGTGGLSYNEQFF. The whole variable domain, filled in from reference TRBV11-3 and TRBJ2-1, reads EAGVVQSPRYKIIEKKQPVAFWCNPISGHNTLYWYLQNLGQGPELLIRYENEEAVDDSQLPKDRFSAERLKGVDSTLKIQPAELGDSAVYLCASSPQGTGGLSYNEQFFGPGTRLTVL.

J is TRBJ2-1 and V is TRBV11-3; 10 bases align to TRBD2. V lost 5 bases, J lost 7 bases, and 8 bases stayed unmatched. The CDR3 has 15 residues. CDR1 is SGHNT and CDR2 is YENEEA in the germline V gene. For the CDR3, the DNA is TGTGCCAGCAGCACACAAGCGGGGGGGCTGAATGAGCAGTTCTTC. Translating it yields CASSTQAGGLNEQFF.

The chain links TRBV27 to TRBJ2-1, with D unresolved. CDR1 and CDR2 (germline): MNHEY, SMNVEV (reference sequence). CDR3 size: 13 residues. V was cut by 5 bases and J by 5 bases, with 10 bases left in between. CDR3 amino acids: CASSRTSNNEQFF. The CDR3 region has the DNA TGTGCCAGCAGTCGAACCTCAAACAATGAGCAGTTCTTC.